This T cell receptor beta chain comes out of a study of naive and memory T cell subsets. Whole-study findings and limits: Findings for naive and memory subsets could not be checked against ground truth. Gini index rose across naive, CM, EM and EMRA in CD4 and CD8.

In this sample, this clonotype turned up a few times. As yet, its antigen is unknown. Both TRBC1 and TRBC2 were covered by a beta constant-region primer of two equimolar oligonucleotides. The ligated cDNA underwent four PCR rounds using SP2 and nested alpha and beta constant-region primers. TCRdb passed the UMI-ligation and nested PCR reads through MiXCR, listing each CDR3 protein once. The sample comprises 130,000 or so distinct CDR3 sequences, 36% of which are singletons, and approximately 0.9% rests with the top ten. Alpha and beta libraries were amplified separately from the second PCR onward. CD4 T cells were positively selected, then CD8 T cells from the CD4-negative fraction. Deletions cut 1 base from V and 1 base from J, with 11 bases between. The CDR3 has 16 amino acids. The germline V gene has CDR1 LNHNV and CDR2 YYDKDF (reference sequence).

The specimen was central memory CD4+ T cells from blood. The sequence derives from a human donor in good health. V gene TRBV15 combines with J gene TRBJ1-3; no reliable D call. CDR3 sequence reads: CATSRANPGSGNTIYF. The CDR3 DNA reads TGTGCCACCAGCAGAGCCAACCCGGGATCTGGAAACACCATATATTTT.